These 25 T cell receptor beta chains share one sample of origin, sequenced in a study of blood T cell repertoires in COVID-19 (dated by TCRdb to 2019 to 2021). The library was generated by the immunoSEQ multiplex PCR assay. TCRdb stores this immuneACCESS table with in-frame sequences only. Part of the clones is absent; in the studies checked, under half of the shortfall reflects unresolved V genes, and no reason is known for the rest. A total of some 210,000 clones appear in this sample, more than 70% of them only once. The top ten clones comprise 6.2% of the sample. Sequencing was carried out using peripheral blood. These receptors originate from a woman in her thirties or forties who had recovered from COVID-19.

The chain combines TRBV5-6 with TRBJ1-2; 7 bases align to TRBD1. The CDR3 spans 15 residues. Per the germline V gene, CDR1 is SGHDT and CDR2 is YYEEEE. Germline trimming cut 5 bases from V and 5 bases from J; bases unmatched to any gene: 12. The CDR3 DNA sequence: TGTGCCAGCAGGATTGGAAGGGGGCGCGAGTATGGCTACACCTTC. The encoded protein is CASRIGRGREYGYTF.

The V call is TRBV30, the J call TRBJ2-7; 12 nucleotides agree with TRBD2. The V and J ends lost 3 bases and 2 bases, in that order; junction bases with no gene match: 8. CDR1 is GTSNPN and CDR2 is SVGIG in the germline V gene (reference sequence). The CDR3 extends over 16 amino acids. The CDR3 DNA follows: TGTGCCTGGAGCTCCCCTAGCGGGAGGGCCACCTACGAGCAGTACTTC. This codes for CAWSSPSGRATYEQYF. The whole variable domain, filled in from reference TRBV30 and TRBJ2-7, reads SQTIHQWPATLVQPVGSPLSLECTVEGTSNPNLYWYRQAAGRGLQLLFYSVGIGQISSEVPQNLSASRPQDRQFILSSKKLLLSDSGFYLCAWSSPSGRATYEQYFGPGTRLTVT.

This rearrangement joins TRBV18 to TRBJ2-3, with 10 bases fitting TRBD2. V was pared by 2 bases and J by 0 bases, with 2 bases of the junction left unmatched. CDR1 and CDR2 from the germline V gene are KGHSH and LQKENI. The CDR3 runs 16 residues. DNA for the CDR3: TGTGCCAGCTCACCAGAGACTAGCGGGAGCACAGATACGCAGTATTTT. Translating gives CASSPETSGSTDTQYF. The entire variable domain, with the rest obtained from reference TRBV18 and TRBJ2-3, is as follows: NAGVMQNPRHLVRRRGQEARLRCSPMKGHSHVYWYRQLPEEGLKFMVYLQKENIIDESGMPKERFSAEFPKEGPSILRIQQVVRGDSAAYFCASSPETSGSTDTQYFGPGTRLTVL.

This chain uses TRBV27 with TRBJ2-7, with 7 bases identical to TRBD2. CDR3 length equals 17 residues. Germline V gene sequence: CDR1 MNHEY, CDR2 SMNVEV (reference sequence). V gave up 2 bases and J gave up 3 bases; unmatched junction bases: 13. The CDR3, as DNA: TGTGCCAGCAGTTTACAGCGTGGGGCTAGCGGCAACTACGAGCAGTACTTC. Encoded protein: CASSLQRGASGNYEQYF.

V is TRBV5-5 and J is TRBJ2-5; 11 bases are a match to TRBD1. This CDR3 region has 16 residues. V dropped 4 bases and J dropped 4; count of bases not matched to a gene: 9. Looked up from germline, CDR1 is SGHKS and CDR2 is YYEKEE (reference sequence). This CDR3 is CASSRAPGQGGETQYF. The CDR3 region has the DNA TGTGCCAGCAGCAGGGCCCCGGGACAGGGGGGAGAGACCCAGTACTTC. Full variable domain (rest looked up from reference TRBV5-5 and TRBJ2-5): DAGVTQSPTHLIKTRGQQVTLRCSPISGHKSVSWYQQVLGQGPQFIFQYYEKEERGRGNFPDRFSARQFPNYSSELNVNALLLGDSALYLCASSRAPGQGGETQYFGPGTRLLVL.

The rearrangement links TRBV18 to TRBJ1-1; no reliable D call. Germline CDR1 KGHSH, CDR2 LQKENI. V lost 2 bases and J lost 5, with 9 bases in between. The CDR3 is 13 amino acids. Here the CDR3 reads CASSPGEGTEAFF. The CDR3 nucleotides read TGTGCCAGCTCACCAGGGGAGGGAACTGAAGCTTTCTTT.

The chain employs TRBV20-1 and TRBJ2-5; D is unresolved. Per germline, CDR1 DFQATT and CDR2 SNEGSKA (reference sequence). V was pared by 3 bases and J by 5 bases, with 7 bases between. The CDR3 runs to 11 residues. CDR3 in DNA: TGCAGTGCTAGGGCCCTGGAGACCCAGTACTTC. It translates to CSARALETQYF.

This clone was detected only once. The rearrangement uses TRBV5-1 and TRBJ1-5; 9 bases align to TRBD1. V lost 0 bases, J lost 2 bases, and 0 bases stayed unmatched. CDR1 and CDR2 (germline): SGHRS, YFSETQ. This CDR3 has 15 residues. The CDR3 region is CASSLGTGGNQPQHF. CDR3 bases: TGCGCCAGCAGCTTGGGGACAGGGGGCAATCAGCCCCAGCATTTT.

This clone has only one observation. The J gene is TRBJ2-6, the V gene TRBV21-1; the tabulated D call, TRBD2, remains unverified against the DNA. TRBV21-1 is a pseudogene locus. This CDR3 contains 22 residues. For the CDR3, the DNA is TGTGCCAGCAGCAATTTGGCAGGGGCTGCGACTAGCGGGAGCTCTGGGGCCAACGTCCTGACTTTC. Protein product: CASSNLAGAATSGSSGANVLTF.

V usage is TRBV9 and J usage is TRBJ2-1; TRBD1 aligns across 12 bases. The germline V gene has CDR1 SGDLS and CDR2 YYNGEE. The CDR3 totals 18 residues. Trimming cost V 0 bases and J 7 bases; bases outside gene matches: 11. The CDR3 bases are TGTGCCAGCAGCGTAGAGGCCTGGGGACAGGGGGCGAGGAATGAGCAGTTCTTC. Residues: CASSVEAWGQGARNEQFF.

The chain combines TRBV28 with TRBJ1-1, with 7 bases matching TRBD1. The CDR3 contains 11 residues. The trim removed 10 bases at V and 8 bases at J, leaving 7 bases unmatched. CDR1 is MDHEN and CDR2 is SYDVKM in the germline V gene. The CDR3 protein is CATDRVGEAFF. For the CDR3, the DNA is TGTGCCACCGACAGGGTTGGAGAAGCTTTCTTT.

The chain employs TRBV3-1 (or the pseudogene TRBV3-2) and TRBJ1-1, with D possibly TRBD1 on 6 matching bases. Per germline, CDR1 LGHDT and CDR2 YNNKEL (reference sequence). This CDR3 comprises 12 residues. V lost 5 bases and J lost 5, with 9 bases in between. The CDR3 DNA is TGTGCCAGCAGCTTCCAGGGGACTGAAGCTTTCTTT. Its protein is CASSFQGTEAFF.

This clone was observed a few times. J is TRBJ1-4 and V is TRBV24-1; D is undetermined. The CDR3 is 15 residues long. The V end was cut by 3 bases, the J end by 8 bases, with 15 bases between. The germline V gene has CDR1 KGHDR and CDR2 SFDVKD. CDR3 DNA sequence: TGTGCCACCAGTGATGCGGGTTCTGCGGGAGAAAAACTGTTTTTT. Its translation is CATSDAGSAGEKLFF.

The rearrangement links TRBV18 to TRBJ1-3; 10 bases align to TRBD1. The CDR3 extends over 16 amino acids. Germline CDR1 reads KGHSH; CDR2 reads LQKENI. The ends lost 1 base at V and 3 bases at J; junction bases unmatched: 3. DNA of the CDR3: TGTGCCAGCTCACCACGACAGGGGGCAATTGGAAACACCATATATTTT. Its protein is CASSPRQGAIGNTIYF.

V gene TRBV5-1 combines with J gene TRBJ2-7; TRBD1 matches 9 bases. V dropped 0 bases and J dropped 4; count of bases not matched to a gene: 8. There are 16 residues in the CDR3. Germline CDR1 reads SGHRS; CDR2 reads YFSETQ. The CDR3 DNA reads TGCGCCAGCAGCTTGGGGTTGGGACAGGGCAATTACGAGCAGTACTTC. This encodes CASSLGLGQGNYEQYF.

The genes are TRBV7-9 and TRBJ2-1, with 7 bases matching TRBD1. J lost 4 bases, V lost 8 bases, and 11 bases had no gene match. The germline V gene encodes CDR1 SEHNR and CDR2 FQNEAQ (reference sequence). This CDR3 has 15 amino acids. For the CDR3, the DNA is TGTGCCAGCTTAGGGGGCGGAATACAGTACAATGAGCAGTTCTTC. Protein product: CASLGGGIQYNEQFF. The complete variable domain, with remaining parts taken from reference TRBV7-9 and TRBJ2-1, reads DTGVSQNPRHKITKRGQNVTFRCDPISEHNRLYWYRQTLGQGPEFLTYFQNEAQLEKSRLLSDRFSAERPKGSFSTLEIQRTEQGDSAMYLCASLGGGIQYNEQFFGPGTRLTVL.

The V and J genes are TRBV30 and TRBJ1-6; 8 bases align to TRBD1. Trimming removed 8 bases from V and 6 bases from J; junction bases left unmatched: 6. Germline V gene data show CDR1 as GTSNPN and CDR2 as SVGIG (reference sequence). The CDR3 runs 13 residues. The CDR3 coding sequence is TGTGCCCGGGAGGGACAGGCTAATTCACCCCTCCACTTT. This sequence encodes CAREGQANSPLHF.

The rearrangement links TRBV27 to TRBJ2-7; TRBD2 agrees at 13 bases. This CDR3 region has 15 residues. Trimming cost V 6 bases and J 2 bases; bases outside gene matches: 4. Per the germline V gene, CDR1 is MNHEY and CDR2 is SMNVEV (reference sequence). Here the CDR3 reads CASRAGTSGTYEQYF. The CDR3 DNA follows: TGTGCCAGCAGGGCCGGGACTAGCGGGACCTACGAGCAGTACTTC.

The chain carries TRBV27 and TRBJ1-2; D gene unclear. The length of the CDR3 is 17 residues. Trimming cost V 3 bases and J 8 bases, with 25 bases left between them. Germline lookup yields CDR1 MNHEY and CDR2 SMNVEV (reference sequence). The CDR3 sequence is CASSFKATALPPGGYTF. Here the CDR3 DNA reads TGTGCCAGCAGTTTTAAGGCTACAGCGCTACCCCCGGGAGGCTACACCTTC.

The chain has TRBV5-8 and TRBJ2-6; a possible D gene is TRBD1 (6 bases). V was shortened by 4 bases and J by 4 bases, with 9 bases between the two germline ends. Germline CDR1 is SGHTS and CDR2 is YDEGEE. The CDR3 is 14 residues long. CDR3 nucleotides: TGTGCCAGCAGCAGGGGGACCGGGGCCAACGTCCTGACTTTC. Protein: CASSRGTGANVLTF.

The chain has TRBV19 and TRBJ1-3, with D possibly being TRBD1 (6 bases). Trimming took 6 bases from V and 0 from J, leaving 15 bases between them. Per germline, CDR1 LNHDA and CDR2 SQIVND (reference sequence). The CDR3 extends over 16 amino acids. The CDR3 spells CASSSGTRYSGNTIYF. The CDR3 nucleotides are TGTGCCAGTAGCTCCGGGACACGGTACTCTGGAAACACCATATATTTT.

This chain connects TRBV27 to TRBJ2-7; 9 bases map to TRBD2. The CDR3 covers 13 residues. Germline CDR1 is MNHEY and CDR2 is SMNVEV (reference sequence). V lost 9 bases, J lost 5 bases, and 8 bases stayed unmatched. CDR3 sequence (DNA): TGTGCCAGTTCAATTAGCGGGAGTCACGAGCAGTACTTC. It yields the protein CASSISGSHEQYF.

This clone was counted at least ten times. The J gene is TRBJ2-2, the V gene TRBV7-9; tentative D call: TRBD2 (6 bases). Looked up from germline, CDR1 is SEHNR and CDR2 is FQNEAQ (reference sequence). Trimming pared 5 bases from V and 4 bases from J, leaving 14 bases between. The CDR3 totals 15 residues. The CDR3: CASSDSGLFTGELFF. The CDR3 region has the DNA TGTGCCAGCAGCGATAGCGGACTATTCACCGGGGAGCTGTTTTTT.

The chain employs TRBV4-2 and TRBJ2-5; 15 positions match TRBD2. This CDR3 spans 18 amino acids. With V trimmed by 0 bases and J by 5 bases, 7 bases remained unmatched. Germline V CDR1 and CDR2: LGHNA, YNFKEQ. In nucleotides, the CDR3 is TGTGCCAGCAGCCAAGAGGAAGGACTAGCGGGAGGGGAGGAGACCCAGTACTTC. Protein sequence: CASSQEEGLAGGEETQYF.

The gene calls are TRBV6-5 and TRBJ2-7; 10 nucleotides align to TRBD1. The V segment lost 5 bases and the J segment 5 bases; nucleotides outside the gene matches: 6. Per germline, CDR1 MNHEY and CDR2 SVGAGI. The CDR3 runs 14 residues. The CDR3 bases are TGTGCCAGCAGTCCGGGACAGGGGAGCCACGAGCAGTACTTC. As protein: CASSPGQGSHEQYF.